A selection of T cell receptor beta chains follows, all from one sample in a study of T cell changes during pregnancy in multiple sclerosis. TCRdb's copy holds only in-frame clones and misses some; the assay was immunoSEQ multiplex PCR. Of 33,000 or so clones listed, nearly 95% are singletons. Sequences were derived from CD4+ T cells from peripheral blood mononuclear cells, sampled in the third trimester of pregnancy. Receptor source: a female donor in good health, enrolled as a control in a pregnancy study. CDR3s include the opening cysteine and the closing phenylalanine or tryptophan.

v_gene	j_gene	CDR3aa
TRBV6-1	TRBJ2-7	CASSVKREIGEQYF
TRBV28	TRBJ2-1	CASSWGQRKNNEQFF
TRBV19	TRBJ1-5	CATTPPQHKSRQPQHF
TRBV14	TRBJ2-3	CASSQTGGSTDTQYF
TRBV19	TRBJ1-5	CASRADRGYNQPQHF
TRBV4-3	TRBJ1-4	CASSQDAGGANEKLFF
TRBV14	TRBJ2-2	CASSSLTGNTGELFF
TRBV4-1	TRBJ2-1	CASSQDVGGAYNEQFF
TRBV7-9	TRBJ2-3	CAGGRGSTDTQYF
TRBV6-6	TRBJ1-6	CASSADSNSPLHF
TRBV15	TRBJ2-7	CATSRVSRGTEQYF
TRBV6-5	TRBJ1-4	CASSKGQGGEKLFF
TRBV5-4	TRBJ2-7	CASSLSGRTDEQYF
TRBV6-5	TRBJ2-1	CASSQVGLIHNEQFF
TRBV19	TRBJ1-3	CASSIRGFSGNTIYF
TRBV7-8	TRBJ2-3	CASSLIRGPADTQYF
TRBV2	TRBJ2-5	CASSLTETQYF
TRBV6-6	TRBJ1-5	CASSWGENQPQHF
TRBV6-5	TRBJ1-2	CASSASTGAYGYTF
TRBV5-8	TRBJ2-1	CASSLRGTTYNEQFF
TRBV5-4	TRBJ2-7	CASRLGTGVNEQYF
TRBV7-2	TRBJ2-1	CASSLVPSGGAFF
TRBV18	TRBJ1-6	CASSPGTGANSPLHF
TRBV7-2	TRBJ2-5	CASSLEGASGGETQYF
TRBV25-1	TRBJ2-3	CASSNRDSPTDTQYF
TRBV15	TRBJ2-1	CATSRQPQGGEAYNEQFF
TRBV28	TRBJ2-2	CASSNTNTGELFF
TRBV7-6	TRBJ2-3	CASSPGVTGTDTQYF
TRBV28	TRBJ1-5	CASSIMTGERPQHF
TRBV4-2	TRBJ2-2	CASSQDRRRGGRNTGELFF
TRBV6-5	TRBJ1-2	CASSSGDSYGYTF
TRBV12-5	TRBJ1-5	CASALGQGEVPQHF
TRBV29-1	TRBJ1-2	CSVAQGTNYGYTF
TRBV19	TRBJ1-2	CASTIGSGYTF
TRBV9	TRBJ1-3	CASSVQGQGSGNTIYF
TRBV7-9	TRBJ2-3	CASSFRRGSSTDTQYF
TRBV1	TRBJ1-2	CTTGVHGYTF
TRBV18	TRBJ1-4	CASSQNRGREKLFF
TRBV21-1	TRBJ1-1	CASSSCKGRGLGPEAFF
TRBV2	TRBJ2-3	CASSWQTPPDTQYF
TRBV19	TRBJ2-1	CASSSPARRYEQFF
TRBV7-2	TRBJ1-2	CASSSQRSGTGGRGGYTF
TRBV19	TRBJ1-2	CASTDLRRGTNYGYTF
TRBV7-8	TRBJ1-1	CASSLDGGEAFF
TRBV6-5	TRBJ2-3	CASSLAGYSDTQYF
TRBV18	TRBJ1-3	CASSPPGQASSGNTIYF
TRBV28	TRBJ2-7	CASSLYGGAAYEQYF
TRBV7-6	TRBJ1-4	CASSLSGTRGEKLFF
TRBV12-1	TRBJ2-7	CASSFLYEQYF
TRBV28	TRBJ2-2	CANTLQGAAGELFF
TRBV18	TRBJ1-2	CASSPLNSRVGYGYTF
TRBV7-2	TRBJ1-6	CASSLQQGANSPLHF
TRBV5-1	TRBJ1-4	CASSPGTDSNEKLFF
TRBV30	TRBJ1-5	CAWNRGHSNQPQHF
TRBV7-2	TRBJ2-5	CASSRSGALETQYF
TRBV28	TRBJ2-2	CASIPGQGNFGELFF
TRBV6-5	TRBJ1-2	CASSYSGGADYGYTF
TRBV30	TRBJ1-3	CAWSVPGAGNTIYF